The 20 T cell receptor beta chains below come from one sample, sequenced in a study of fetal regulatory T cell absence and autoimmunity. Profiled with immunoSEQ multiplex PCR; TCRdb holds only in-frame clones, not every one. The sample has around 100,000 clones, roughly 78% seen once. Specimen: pancreas tissue. All receptors derive from a male donor with IPEX syndrome.

The chain employs TRBV29-1 and TRBJ1-3, with 7 bases lining up with TRBD1. This CDR3 is 15 amino acids long. Germline loops: CDR1 SQVTM, CDR2 ANQGSEA. Trimming took 4 bases from V and 0 from J; bases not matched to a gene: 6. The CDR3 loop reads CSVAVQGRSGNTIYF. CDR3 in DNA: TGCAGCGTTGCGGTACAGGGGCGCTCTGGAAACACCATATATTTT.

This clone was detected only a few times. For the CDR3, the DNA is TGTGCCATCAAGGGGGCCGAGACCTTC. It encodes CAIKGAETF. J is TRBJ1-2 and V is TRBV19; 7 positions agree with TRBD1. The CDR3 has 9 amino acids. CDR1 and CDR2 (germline): LNHDA, SQIVND (reference sequence). After removal of 10 bases from V and 14 bases from J, the junction contained 7 bases not matched to a gene.

This clone turned up a few times. This chain connects TRBV7-6 to TRBJ1-5; D is perhaps TRBD1 (5 bases). This CDR3 is 13 amino acids long. CDR1 SGHVS and CDR2 FNYEAQ come from the germline V gene. The V and J ends lost 1 base and 5 bases respectively, with 6 bases between them. The CDR3 is CASSLEGHQPQHF. The CDR3 bases are TGTGCCAGCAGCTTAGAGGGACATCAGCCCCAGCATTTT. The entire variable domain, with the rest obtained from reference TRBV7-6 and TRBJ1-5, is as follows: GAGVSQSPRYKVTKRGQDVALRCDPISGHVSLYWYRQALGQGPEFLTYFNYEAQQDKSGLPNDRFSAERPEGSISTLTIQRTEQRDSAMYRCASSLEGHQPQHFGDGTRLSIL.

The rearrangement links TRBV15 to TRBJ2-1, with 13 bases lining up with TRBD2. Germline V lookup: CDR1 LNHNV, CDR2 YYDKDF (reference sequence). Trimming cost V 1 base and J 8 bases; bases outside gene matches: 8. The CDR3 contains 17 residues. The CDR3 loop is CATSRAPLAGGPDEQFF. In DNA form, the CDR3 reads TGTGCCACCAGCAGAGCCCCACTAGCGGGGGGGCCCGATGAGCAGTTCTTC.

V usage is TRBV5-1 and J usage is TRBJ1-1; 9 bases align to TRBD1. After removal of 3 bases from V and 1 base from J, the junction contained 4 bases not matched to a gene. The CDR3 runs 15 residues. Germline CDR1 and CDR2: SGHRS and YFSETQ. CDR3 sequence reads: CASSWTGVRNTEAFF. CDR3 bases: TGCGCCAGCAGCTGGACAGGGGTGAGGAACACTGAAGCTTTCTTT. Combining the CDR3 with reference TRBV5-1 and TRBJ1-1 gives the whole variable domain KAGVTQTPRYLIKTRGQQVTLSCSPISGHRSVSWYQQTPGQGLQFLFEYFSETQRNKGNFPGRFSGRQFSNSRSEMNVSTLELGDSALYLCASSWTGVRNTEAFFGQGTRLTVV.

The chain couples TRBV5-4 to TRBJ2-7, with D perhaps TRBD2 (6 bases). Germline V lookup: CDR1 SGHNT, CDR2 YYREEE (reference sequence). Trimming took off 4 bases at V and 0 bases at J, with 14 bases between the two ends. CDR3 length: 15 amino acids. CDR3 DNA: TGTGCCAGCAGCCTTCCGGAGACTAGCTCCTACGAGCAGTACTTC. Its protein is CASSLPETSSYEQYF.

V and J are TRBV27 and TRBJ2-7; D is possibly TRBD1 or TRBD2 (5 bases each). This CDR3 has 15 residues. Germline loops: CDR1 MNHEY, CDR2 SMNVEV (reference sequence). V was shortened by 5 bases and J by 3 bases, with 17 bases between the two germline ends. DNA for the CDR3: TGTGCCAGCAGTCCGCCTGAGGGGAGCATCTACGAGCAGTACTTC. It codes for CASSPPEGSIYEQYF.

The chain is built from TRBV19 and TRBJ1-4; 8 nucleotides align to TRBD1. Germline CDR1 and CDR2: LNHDA and SQIVND (reference sequence). The CDR3 runs 15 residues. Losses at the gene ends were 5 bases for V and 0 bases for J; bases not matched to a gene: 2. CDR3 amino acids: CASSEQGATNEKLFF. The CDR3 region has the DNA TGTGCCAGTAGTGAACAGGGGGCAACTAATGAAAAACTGTTTTTT.

The rearrangement joins TRBV12-5 to TRBJ1-2; weak D call: TRBD1 (6 bases). V lost 3 bases and J lost 4, with 15 bases in between. The V gene's germline CDR1 is LGHNT and CDR2 FRNRAP. The CDR3 length is 15 residues. The CDR3 loop reads CASGFSTGRVYGYTF. The CDR3 DNA follows: TGTGCTAGTGGTTTCTCCACAGGGAGGGTCTATGGCTACACCTTC.

V usage is TRBV10-3 and J usage is TRBJ2-3; D ambiguous. V shed 1 base and J shed 6 bases, with 11 bases lying between them. The CDR3 is 14 amino acids. Looked up from germline, CDR1 is ENHRY and CDR2 is SYGVKD. CDR3 in DNA: TGTGCCATCAGTGAGTATCTAGGATCGGATACGCAGTATTTT. This translates into CAISEYLGSDTQYF.

Only one count was recorded for this clone. This rearrangement joins TRBV4-3 to TRBJ2-3, with D uncertain. CDR1 and CDR2 (germline): LGHNA, YSLEER. This CDR3 spans 13 amino acids. V was clipped by 4 bases and J by 6 bases, with 11 bases between them. CDR3 loop: CASSRQLGDTQYF. DNA of the CDR3: TGCGCCAGCAGCCGTCAACTGGGGGATACGCAGTATTTT.

The genes are TRBV6-6 and TRBJ2-3; D remains ambiguous. Trimming removed 4 bases from V and 1 base from J, with 6 bases in between. This CDR3 has 13 residues. Looked up from germline, CDR1 is MNHNY and CDR2 is SVGAGI (reference sequence). This CDR3 is CASSFLGTDTQYF. The CDR3 coding sequence is TGTGCCAGCAGTTTCCTCGGCACAGATACGCAGTATTTT.

V usage is TRBV1 and J usage is TRBJ1-6; the table's TRBD1 call for D was not verified on the DNA. TRBV1 has pseudogene status. CDR3 length equals 16 residues. CDR3 loop: CTSSQPPGENNSPLHF. DNA for the CDR3: TGCACCAGCAGCCAACCTCCAGGGGAAAATAATTCACCCCTCCACTTT.

The chain uses TRBV29-1 and TRBJ2-3, with TRBD1 matching 9 bases. Losses at the gene ends were 4 bases for V and 0 bases for J; bases not matched to a gene: 5. This CDR3 contains 15 residues. The germline V gene has CDR1 SQVTM and CDR2 ANQGSEA. CDR3 nucleotides: TGCAGCGTTGCGGGACAGGGATGGAGCACAGATACGCAGTATTTT. The encoded protein is CSVAGQGWSTDTQYF.

The chain links TRBV5-1 to TRBJ1-1; tentatively, D is TRBD1 (5 bases). With 0 bases removed from V and 1 base from J, the gap between germline ends came to 13 bases. CDR3 length: 16 amino acids. CDR1 and CDR2 from the germline V gene are SGHRS and YFSETQ. The CDR3 region is CASSLGGLVWNTEAFF. The CDR3 DNA sequence: TGCGCCAGCAGCTTGGGGGGCTTGGTTTGGAACACTGAAGCTTTCTTT.

The gene calls are TRBV7-2 and TRBJ1-1, with D maybe TRBD1 (6 bases). The CDR3 has 16 residues. CDR1 and CDR2 from the germline V gene are SGHTA and FQGNSA. V shed 3 bases and J shed 0 bases, with 14 bases lying between them. The CDR3 coding sequence is TGTGCCAGCAGCTTGGTCAGCGGGGGGCTGAACACTGAAGCTTTCTTT. Its protein product is CASSLVSGGLNTEAFF.

This chain links TRBV6-1 with TRBJ2-1; the match to TRBD2 covers 8 bases. Germline V gene lookup returns CDR1 MNHNS and CDR2 SASEGT. V lost 4 bases and J lost 8; bases outside the gene matches: 7. The CDR3 has 14 amino acids. In DNA, the CDR3 is TGTGCCAGCAGTGCGGGACTAGAGATTTATGAGCAGTTCTTC. This translates into CASSAGLEIYEQFF.

The chain carries TRBV7-8 and TRBJ2-3, with a weak D call TRBD2 (6 bases). Deletions cut 6 bases from V and 2 bases from J, with 15 bases between. The germline V gene has CDR1 SGHVS and CDR2 FQNEAQ. The CDR3 has 15 residues. The CDR3, as DNA: TGTGCCAGCAGTAGAGGGGACTGGCACACAGATACGCAGTATTTT. Translated, it gives CASSRGDWHTDTQYF.

This rearrangement joins TRBV13 to TRBJ2-7; 8 nucleotides align to TRBD2. The length of the CDR3 is 14 residues. The V gene end was trimmed by 5 bases and the J gene end by 2 bases; junction bases not matched to a gene: 5. Germline V gene lookup returns CDR1 PRHDT and CDR2 FYEKMQ (reference sequence). Here the CDR3 reads CASSAAGEAYEQYF. The CDR3, as DNA: TGTGCCAGCAGCGCAGCGGGAGAGGCCTACGAGCAGTACTTC.

The genes are TRBV6-6 and TRBJ2-5, with TRBD1 identical over 7 bases. CDR3 length: 15 residues. The V gene end was trimmed by 2 bases and the J gene end by 2 bases; junction bases not matched to a gene: 5. Per the germline V gene, CDR1 is MNHNY and CDR2 is SVGAGI (reference sequence). CDR3: CASSYRRQGQETQYF. The CDR3 DNA reads TGTGCCAGCAGTTACCGGCGACAGGGTCAAGAGACCCAGTACTTC.